Each of the 13 T cell receptor beta chains below was sequenced from the same sample in a study of tumor T cells in aggressive B-cell lymphoma. TCRdb's table, derived via immunoSEQ multiplex PCR, lists solely in-frame clones and lacks some. Of about 5,600 clones listed, about 80% are singletons. The sample was tumor tissue. The receptors originated from an adult with diffuse large B cell lymphoma.

The chain is built from TRBV4-2 and TRBJ2-5; a possible D gene is TRBD2 (5 bases). Trimming took off 3 bases at V and 5 bases at J, with 13 bases between the two ends. Per germline, CDR1 LGHNA and CDR2 YNFKEQ. The CDR3 is made up of 14 amino acids. The CDR3 region is CASSQSSTGETQYF. As DNA, the CDR3 is TGTGCCAGCAGCCAGAGTTCTACGGGGGAGACCCAGTACTTC.

To note about this clone: An end of the junction differs from the germline gene, which may be a read error. The V and J genes are TRBV7-8 and TRBJ2-7; the match to TRBD2 covers 8 bases. Germline loops: CDR1 SGHVS, CDR2 FQNEAQ. The CDR3 covers 16 residues. CDR3 sequence: CASSLGASGYDHEQYF. Written as DNA, the CDR3 is TGTGCCAGCAGCTTAGGGGCTAGCGGGTACGACCACGAGCAATACTTC.

The CDR3 here is CASSLGRGSGTIYF. The CDR3 nucleotides read TGTGCCAGCAGTTTGGGCAGGGGAAGTGGCACCATATATTTT. V and J are TRBV27 and TRBJ1-3, with D possibly matching TRBD1 (6 bases). The V gene lost 3 bases and the J gene lost 9 bases, with 15 bases spanning the gap. Germline loops: CDR1 MNHEY, CDR2 SMNVEV (reference sequence). This CDR3 is 14 amino acids long.

The chain has TRBV5-1 and TRBJ2-1, with TRBD2 matching 10 bases. The CDR3 has 17 amino acids. V gave up 0 bases and J gave up 12 bases; unmatched junction bases: 15. From germline, CDR1 is SGHRS and CDR2 YFSETQ. CDR3 region: CASSLAPSGSGWFGQFF. The CDR3 DNA is TGCGCCAGCAGCTTGGCGCCTAGCGGGAGCGGGTGGTTTGGGCAGTTCTTC.

The CDR3 sequence is CASSETGSTDTQYF. The CDR3 DNA reads as TGTGCCAGCAGTGAAACAGGGTCCACAGATACGCAGTATTTT. The chain carries TRBV25-1 and TRBJ2-3; the D gene is possibly TRBD1 (6 bases). Trimming removed 2 bases at V and 2 bases at J, with 8 bases between. The CDR3 length is 14 residues. Germline CDR1 and CDR2: MGHDK and SYGVNS.

Concerning this clone itself: One junction end disagrees with the germline gene, perhaps due to a read error. This chain connects TRBV19 to TRBJ2-7, with D possibly TRBD1 on 6 matching bases. Germline CDR1 LNHDA, CDR2 SQIVND (reference sequence). The CDR3 spans 15 residues. CDR3 protein: CASNIEGGPSYEQYF. The CDR3 nucleotides read TGTGCCAGTAATATAGAAGGGGGTCCGTCCTACGAGCAGTACTTC.

This chain links TRBV28 with TRBJ2-1; 11 nucleotides align to TRBD2. Germline CDR1 MDHEN, CDR2 SYDVKM. CDR3 length: 13 amino acids. J gave up 3 bases and V 11 bases, and 3 bases lay outside the gene matches. Here the CDR3 DNA reads TGTGCCGGCGGGACTAGCGGCTACAATGAGCAGTTCTTC. Protein product: CAGGTSGYNEQFF. Complete variable domain (other parts from reference TRBV28 and TRBJ2-1): DVKVTQSSRYLVKRTGEKVFLECVQDMDHENMFWYRQDPGLGLRLIYFSYDVKMKEKGDIPEGYSVSREKKERFSLILESASTNQTSMYLCAGGTSGYNEQFFGPGTRLTVL.

V and J are TRBV11-2 and TRBJ2-1, with 9 nucleotides matching TRBD2. V lost 4 bases to trimming and J lost 1 base; unmatched junction nucleotides: 5. The CDR3 is 16 residues long. Per germline, CDR1 SGHAT and CDR2 FQNNGV. Written as DNA, the CDR3 is TGTGCCAGCAGCTCGGTAGCGGGAGCGTCCTACAATGAGCAGTTCTTC. Its translation: CASSSVAGASYNEQFF.

The CDR3 DNA is TGTGCCATCAGTGACAAACTAGCGGGAGGCAATGAGCAGTTCTTC. This sequence encodes CAISDKLAGGNEQFF. The chain is built from TRBV10-3 and TRBJ2-1; 12 bases match TRBD2. Germline V gene sequence: CDR1 ENHRY, CDR2 SYGVKD. The V segment lost 3 bases and the J segment 6 bases; nucleotides outside the gene matches: 3. The CDR3 is 15 residues long.

The chain uses TRBV27 and TRBJ2-2; 7 nucleotides match TRBD1. Per germline, CDR1 MNHEY and CDR2 SMNVEV (reference sequence). V shed 6 bases, J shed 4 bases, and the junction held 5 bases outside the gene matches. The CDR3 runs to 14 residues. CDR3 in DNA: TGTGCCAGCAGAAGGGACAGTACCACCGGGGAGCTGTTTTTT. This translates into CASRRDSTTGELFF.

The rearrangement uses TRBV7-3 and TRBJ2-1; 12 positions match TRBD2. Germline trimming cut 5 bases from V and 6 bases from J; bases unmatched to any gene: 5. The germline V gene encodes CDR1 SGHTA and CDR2 FQGTGA. The CDR3 is made up of 15 amino acids. The CDR3 nucleotides read TGTGCCAGCAGCACCGGACTAGCGGGGCTCAATGAGCAGTTCTTC. It specifies CASSTGLAGLNEQFF.

The chain couples TRBV10-3 to TRBJ2-1, with D possibly TRBD2 on 6 matching bases. The V gene's germline CDR1 is ENHRY and CDR2 SYGVKD. The CDR3 totals 13 residues. V lost 2 bases, J lost 8 bases, and 10 bases lay in between. DNA for the CDR3: TGTGCCATCAGTGAGAAAGGAGGGGATGAGCAGTTCTTC. Translated, it gives CAISEKGGDEQFF.

This clone was counted a single time. The chain couples TRBV7-6 to TRBJ2-5; D not certain. CDR1 is SGHVS and CDR2 is FNYEAQ in the germline V gene. Trimming shortened V by 1 base and J by 5 bases, and 5 bases separated the two germline ends. The CDR3 covers 12 residues. In nucleotides, the CDR3 is TGTGCCAGCAGCTTAGGCAGGGAGACCCAGTACTTC. It is translated as CASSLGRETQYF.